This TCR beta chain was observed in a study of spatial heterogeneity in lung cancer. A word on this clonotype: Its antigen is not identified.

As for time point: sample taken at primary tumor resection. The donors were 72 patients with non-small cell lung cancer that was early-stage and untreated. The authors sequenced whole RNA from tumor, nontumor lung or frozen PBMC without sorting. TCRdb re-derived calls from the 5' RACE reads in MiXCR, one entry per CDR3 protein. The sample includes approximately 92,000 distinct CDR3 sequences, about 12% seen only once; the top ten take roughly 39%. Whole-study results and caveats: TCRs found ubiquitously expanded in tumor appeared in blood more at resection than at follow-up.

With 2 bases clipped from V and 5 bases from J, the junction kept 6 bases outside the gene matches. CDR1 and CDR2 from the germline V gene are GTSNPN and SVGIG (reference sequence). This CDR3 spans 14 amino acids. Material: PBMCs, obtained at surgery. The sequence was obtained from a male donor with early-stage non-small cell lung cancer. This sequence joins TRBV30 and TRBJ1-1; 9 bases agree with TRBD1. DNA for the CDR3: TGTGCCTGGAGTTTCGGACAGGGGAGGACTGAAGCTTTCTTT. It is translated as CAWSFGQGRTEAFF.